This entry lists 30 T cell receptor beta chains sequenced from one sample in a study of blood T cell repertoires in COVID-19. Sequencing used immunoSEQ multiplex PCR; TCRdb keeps in-frame clones, though not all of them. Of about 54,000 clones in the sample, roughly 87% were seen once. The sequencing sample was made of peripheral blood. Every receptor here comes from a man between 35 and 55 years old with COVID-19, enrolled during active disease.

This clone was recorded a few times. The genes are TRBV11-3 and TRBJ1-1, with D hard to call. Trimming took off 1 base at V and 1 base at J, with 10 bases between the two ends. The CDR3 sequence is 15 residues long. Germline CDR1 is SGHNT and CDR2 is YENEEA. CDR3 region: CASSLGDTPNTEAFF. DNA of the CDR3: TGTGCCAGCAGCTTAGGAGACACCCCGAACACTGAAGCTTTCTTT. Complete variable domain (other parts from reference TRBV11-3 and TRBJ1-1): EAGVVQSPRYKIIEKKQPVAFWCNPISGHNTLYWYLQNLGQGPELLIRYENEEAVDDSQLPKDRFSAERLKGVDSTLKIQPAELGDSAVYLCASSLGDTPNTEAFFGQGTRLTVV.

The chain uses TRBV30 and TRBJ2-6; D is unresolved. The CDR3 has 13 residues. V gave up 4 bases and J gave up 0 bases, with 4 bases separating them. Per germline, CDR1 GTSNPN and CDR2 SVGIG (reference sequence). CDR3 sequence reads: CAWKSSGANVLTF. The CDR3, as DNA: TGTGCCTGGAAGAGCTCTGGGGCCAACGTCCTGACTTTC.

The rearrangement links TRBV5-1 to TRBJ2-1, with D possibly being TRBD2 (6 bases). This CDR3 has 17 amino acids. The germline V and J ends were trimmed by 4 bases and 1 base, with 18 bases remaining between them. CDR1 is SGHRS, CDR2 YFSETQ, per germline. CDR3 bases: TGCGCCAGCAGCCCGAATACTAGCCGCGGTTCCTACAATGAGCAGTTCTTC. The encoded protein is CASSPNTSRGSYNEQFF.

This clone was counted once. This sequence joins TRBV5-1 and TRBJ2-5; TRBD2 agrees at 7 bases. The V segment lost 4 bases and the J segment 0 bases; nucleotides outside the gene matches: 6. The CDR3 spans 15 residues. Germline values: CDR1 SGHRS, CDR2 YFSETQ. The CDR3 loop is CASSLSGTYQETQYF. CDR3 bases: TGCGCCAGCAGCCTGAGCGGGACGTACCAAGAGACCCAGTACTTC.

The CDR3 DNA follows: TGTGCCAGCAGCTTTCTAGGGGTGGGAACAGGCGAGCAGTACTTC. Translated, it gives CASSFLGVGTGEQYF. The chain employs TRBV7-8 and TRBJ2-7, with D perhaps matching TRBD1 (5 bases). Germline CDR1 SGHVS, CDR2 FQNEAQ. The V gene lost 3 bases and the J gene lost 6 bases, with 18 bases spanning the gap. The CDR3 length is 15 residues.

CDR3 region: CASSHGTSGSVGTGELFF. The CDR3 DNA follows: TGTGCCAGCAGCCACGGGACTAGCGGGAGTGTTGGCACCGGGGAGCTGTTTTTT. The V and J genes are TRBV4-2 and TRBJ2-2; 14 bases map to TRBD2. Germline V gene sequence: CDR1 LGHNA, CDR2 YNFKEQ. The J segment lost 4 bases and the V segment lost 3 bases, leaving 7 bases of the junction unmatched. This CDR3 has 18 residues.

The rearrangement joins TRBV18 to TRBJ2-5; 8 positions agree with TRBD2. The V segment lost 3 bases and the J segment 1 base; nucleotides outside the gene matches: 4. Germline-derived CDR1 and CDR2 are KGHSH and LQKENI. This CDR3 is 15 amino acids long. The CDR3 spells CASSPSRGGQETQYF. CDR3 nucleotides: TGTGCCAGCTCACCGTCTCGGGGGGGCCAAGAGACCCAGTACTTC.

The table lists this clone with a count of one. The rearrangement links TRBV10-3 to TRBJ2-5; a possible D gene is TRBD1 (5 bases). Germline CDR1 and CDR2: ENHRY and SYGVKD. The CDR3 contains 13 residues. With 10 bases removed from V and 4 bases from J, the gap between germline ends came to 16 bases. CDR3 nucleotide sequence: TGTGCCACGAGTGTCTATCAGGGAGAGACCCAGTACTTC. This gives the protein CATSVYQGETQYF.

CDR3 sequence: CASSVWQGIAGELFF. The CDR3 DNA is TGTGCCAGCAGCGTATGGCAGGGTATAGCCGGGGAGCTGTTTTTT. The chain recombines TRBV11-3 with TRBJ2-2, with TRBD1 as a possible D gene (5 bases). Germline assignment: CDR1 SGHNT and CDR2 YENEEA. The CDR3 has 15 residues. The germline V and J ends were trimmed by 5 bases and 6 bases, with 16 bases remaining between them.

The chain couples TRBV7-9 to TRBJ1-5; D is possibly TRBD1 (6 bases). Germline CDR1 SEHNR, CDR2 FQNEAQ (reference sequence). The CDR3 loop spans 14 amino acids. The V and J ends lost 8 bases and 1 base respectively, with 12 bases between them. CDR3 amino acids: CASSGGWSNQPQHF. CDR3 sequence (DNA): TGTGCCAGCTCGGGGGGCTGGAGCAATCAGCCCCAGCATTTT.

The CDR3 loop reads CASSPTVNYGYTF. The CDR3 nucleotides read TGTGCCAGCAGTCCGACAGTGAACTATGGCTACACCTTC. The V gene is TRBV25-1, the J gene TRBJ1-2, with a tentative D call TRBD1 (5 bases). V lost 5 bases to trimming and J lost 2 bases, with 9 bases between them. This CDR3 is 13 amino acids long. The germline CDR1 and CDR2 sequences are MGHDK and SYGVNS.

The chain employs TRBV18 and TRBJ2-1; 13 bases match TRBD2. Germline trimming cut 3 bases from V and 6 bases from J; bases unmatched to any gene: 2. In germline, CDR1 is KGHSH, CDR2 LQKENI. The CDR3 has 15 residues. This CDR3 is CASSPGTSGINEQFF. The CDR3, as DNA: TGTGCCAGCTCACCGGGGACTAGCGGGATCAATGAGCAGTTCTTC.

The J gene is TRBJ2-7, the V gene TRBV10-3; D not certain. The germline V and J ends were trimmed by 1 base and 2 bases, with 6 bases remaining between them. CDR3 length equals 13 residues. Germline assignment: CDR1 ENHRY and CDR2 SYGVKD. The CDR3 nucleotides are TGTGCCATCAGTGAGTACAAAACCTACGAGCAGTACTTC. Translating it yields CAISEYKTYEQYF.

V gene TRBV2 combines with J gene TRBJ1-4; D possibly corresponds to TRBD1 (6 bases). CDR1 and CDR2 (germline): SNHLY, FYNNEI. The ends were cut back, 3 bases at V and 2 bases at J, with 7 bases in the middle. This CDR3 region has 14 residues. The chain's CDR3 is CASSDQGTNEKLFF. CDR3 DNA: TGTGCCAGCAGTGACCAGGGGACTAATGAAAAACTGTTTTTT.

The chain couples TRBV19 to TRBJ2-5; TRBD1 aligns across 11 bases. The ends lost 7 bases at V and 4 bases at J; junction bases unmatched: 5. The CDR3 sequence is 14 residues long. CDR1 and CDR2 from the germline V gene are LNHDA and SQIVND (reference sequence). CDR3 sequence (DNA): TGTGCCAGTACGAAAGGACAGGGGGCAGAGACCCAGTACTTC. Encoded protein: CASTKGQGAETQYF.

The chain joins TRBV10-1 to TRBJ1-6; TRBD1 matches at 9 bases. With V trimmed by 8 bases and J by 5 bases, 4 bases remained unmatched. The CDR3 covers 14 residues. Germline CDR1 WNHNN, CDR2 SYGVQD (reference sequence). The CDR3, as DNA: TGCGCCAGCTCCGGGACAGGGAATAATTCACCCCTCCACTTT. Encoded protein: CASSGTGNNSPLHF.

The chain joins TRBV10-2 to TRBJ1-5; a weak D match, TRBD1 (5 bases). Germline loops: CDR1 WSHSY, CDR2 SAAADI. Trimming pared 2 bases from V and 7 bases from J, leaving 9 bases between. The CDR3 is made up of 13 amino acids. CDR3 DNA sequence: TGCGCCAGCAGTGAGCAGGGAAGGCAGCCCCAGCATTTT. Amino acids: CASSEQGRQPQHF.

This clone showed up just a few times. The chain is built from TRBV7-8 and TRBJ1-5, with unresolved D. The V and J ends lost 1 base and 6 bases respectively, with 13 bases between them. From germline, CDR1 is SGHVS and CDR2 FQNEAQ. CDR3 length: 15 residues. The CDR3 loop reads CASSLETGGPQPQHF. Here the CDR3 DNA reads TGTGCCAGCAGCTTAGAAACCGGAGGGCCTCAGCCCCAGCATTTT.

This clone was seen just once. CDR3 nucleotide sequence: TGTGCCAGCAGTTCCTCAGTCAGGGCAACTAATGAAAAACTGTTTTTT. Protein: CASSSSVRATNEKLFF. The V and J genes are TRBV6-5 and TRBJ1-4; tentatively, D is TRBD1 (5 bases). Germline V lookup: CDR1 MNHEY, CDR2 SVGAGI. The CDR3 runs to 16 residues. Trimming took off 4 bases at V and 0 bases at J, with 12 bases between the two ends.

The V call is TRBV14, the J call TRBJ1-6; possible D gene TRBD1, 5 bases. This CDR3 is built from 15 residues. V gave up 1 base and J gave up 5 bases, with 9 bases separating them. The germline CDR1 and CDR2 sequences are SGHDN and FVKESK. CDR3: CASSQVGGDNSPLHF. In DNA, the CDR3 is TGTGCCAGCAGCCAAGTTGGAGGGGATAATTCACCCCTCCACTTT.

J is TRBJ2-5 and V is TRBV2; D is possibly TRBD2 (5 bases). Per germline, CDR1 SNHLY and CDR2 FYNNEI. Trimming left V 2 bases short and J 5 bases short, with 12 bases between. CDR3 length equals 14 residues. Here the CDR3 reads CASSERGKGETQYF. The CDR3 coding sequence is TGTGCCAGCAGTGAACGGGGAAAAGGGGAGACCCAGTACTTC.

The chain employs TRBV28 and TRBJ2-2; the match to TRBD2 covers 13 bases. CDR1 is MDHEN, CDR2 SYDVKM, per germline. There are 15 residues in the CDR3. The junction had 1 base not matched to a gene; V was cut back by 4 bases and J by 5 bases. The DNA of the CDR3 is TGTGCCAGCAGTTCGACTAGCGGGGGGACCGGGGAGCTGTTTTTT. Protein sequence: CASSSTSGGTGELFF.

The chain recombines TRBV4-1 with TRBJ1-6; D unresolved. The germline CDR1 and CDR2 sequences are MGHRA and YSYEKL. The CDR3 has 16 residues. Trimming stripped 1 base from V and 7 bases from J, with 14 bases between. The CDR3 loop reads CASSQGEGLRNSPLHF. CDR3 nucleotides: TGCGCCAGCAGCCAAGGGGAGGGTCTGAGAAATTCACCCCTCCACTTT.

The rearrangement uses TRBV3-1 (or the pseudogene TRBV3-2) and TRBJ2-3; 12 nucleotides line up with TRBD2. Germline CDR1 and CDR2: LGHDT and YNNKEL (reference sequence). The V segment lost 3 bases and the J segment 2 bases; nucleotides outside the gene matches: 9. CDR3 length equals 18 residues. The CDR3 nucleotides read TGTGCCAGCAGCCAGTCTAGCGGGAGGGCCCTCCTCACAGATACGCAGTATTTT. Translated, it gives CASSQSSGRALLTDTQYF.

This sequence joins TRBV5-4 and TRBJ2-5; 8 nucleotides line up with TRBD2. The trim removed 4 bases at V and 2 bases at J, leaving 1 base unmatched. The germline CDR1 and CDR2 sequences are SGHNT and YYREEE (reference sequence). This CDR3 has 13 amino acids. The CDR3 region is CASSRGGQETQYF. As DNA, the CDR3 is TGTGCCAGCAGCCGCGGGGGGCAAGAGACCCAGTACTTC.

The chain recombines TRBV3-1 (or the pseudogene TRBV3-2) with TRBJ2-7, with 9 bases lining up with TRBD1. The CDR3 sequence is 15 residues long. Germline V gives CDR1 LGHDT, CDR2 YNNKEL (reference sequence). V lost 4 bases to trimming and J lost 1 base; unmatched junction nucleotides: 5. The CDR3 DNA reads as TGTGCCAGCAGCCGGCAAGGACAGGGGTCCTACGAGCAGTACTTC. Translating gives CASSRQGQGSYEQYF.

Here the CDR3 DNA reads TGCGCCAGCAGCTTGGAACAGGGGACCTACAATGAGCAGTTCTTC. Protein product: CASSLEQGTYNEQFF. The J gene is TRBJ2-1, the V gene TRBV5-1, with 7 bases aligning to TRBD1. The CDR3 runs to 15 residues. Per the germline V gene, CDR1 is SGHRS and CDR2 is YFSETQ. J gave up 2 bases and V 0 bases, and 2 bases lay outside the gene matches.

This chain links TRBV2 with TRBJ2-2; the match to TRBD2 covers 7 bases. This CDR3 region has 14 residues. CDR1 is SNHLY and CDR2 is FYNNEI in the germline V gene. V lost 3 bases and J lost 7; bases outside the gene matches: 5. CDR3 residues: CASSELAADGELFF. The DNA for the CDR3 is TGTGCCAGCAGTGAGCTAGCGGCCGACGGGGAGCTGTTTTTT. Complete variable domain (other parts from reference TRBV2 and TRBJ2-2): EPEVTQTPSHQVTQMGQEVILRCVPISNHLYFYWYRQILGQKVEFLVSFYNNEISEKSEIFDDQFSVERPDGSNFTLKIRSTKLEDSAMYFCASSELAADGELFFGEGSRLTVL.

The gene calls are TRBV11-2 and TRBJ2-5, with a weak D call TRBD1 (8 bases). The CDR3 length is 16 residues. V was cut by 5 bases and J by 4 bases, with 20 bases left in between. Germline assignment: CDR1 SGHAT and CDR2 FQNNGV. The CDR3 region is CASSLEQGGGGETQYF. CDR3 DNA: TGTGCCAGCAGCCTGGAACAGGGGGGAGGGGGAGAGACCCAGTACTTC.

V gene TRBV2 combines with J gene TRBJ1-1; tentative D call: TRBD1 (6 bases). Germline lookup yields CDR1 SNHLY and CDR2 FYNNEI. The V gene lost 7 bases and the J gene lost 3 bases, with 12 bases spanning the gap. The CDR3 loop spans 13 amino acids. The CDR3 sequence: CASKAGQYTEAFF. CDR3 nucleotide sequence: TGTGCCAGCAAGGCTGGACAGTACACTGAAGCTTTCTTT.